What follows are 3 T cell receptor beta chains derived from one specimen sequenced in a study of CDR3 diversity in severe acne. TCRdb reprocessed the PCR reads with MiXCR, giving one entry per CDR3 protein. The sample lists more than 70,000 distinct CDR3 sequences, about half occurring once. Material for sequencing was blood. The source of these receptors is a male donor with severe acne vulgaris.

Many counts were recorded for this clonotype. The CDR3 DNA follows: TGCAGTGCTAGGGAGACAGGGGAGTATCAGCCCCAGCATTTT. Its protein product is CSARETGEYQPQHF. The J gene is TRBJ1-5, the V gene TRBV20-1; the match to TRBD1 covers 8 bases. Germline assignment: CDR1 DFQATT and CDR2 SNEGSKA (reference sequence). V dropped 3 bases and J dropped 5; count of bases not matched to a gene: 6. The CDR3 covers 14 residues.

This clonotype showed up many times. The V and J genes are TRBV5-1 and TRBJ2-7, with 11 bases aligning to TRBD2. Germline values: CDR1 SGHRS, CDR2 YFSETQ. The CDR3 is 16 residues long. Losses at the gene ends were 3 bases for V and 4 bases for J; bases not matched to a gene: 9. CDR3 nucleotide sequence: TGCGCCAGCAGCTCCTCCCCGGGACTAGCGGCATACGAGCAGTACTTC. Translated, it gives CASSSSPGLAAYEQYF.

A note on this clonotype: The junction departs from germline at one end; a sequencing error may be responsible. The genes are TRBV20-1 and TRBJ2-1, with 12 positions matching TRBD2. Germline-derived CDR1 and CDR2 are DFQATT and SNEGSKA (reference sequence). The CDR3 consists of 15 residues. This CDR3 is CSSRDWTSGTHEQFF. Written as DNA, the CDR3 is TGCAGTTCTAGAGATTGGACTAGCGGGACGCATGAGCAGTTCTTC.